The clone carrying this T cell receptor (beta chain) was recorded only once. The antigen remains unidentified. The data derive from a study of T cell clonotyping in hematopoietic cell transplantation. Assay: immunoSEQ multiplex PCR; the TCRdb copy retains only in-frame clones and omits some. The data hold around 12,000 clones, with roughly four fifths observed a single time. Findings and caveats of the study: Pathologically expanded recipient clonotypes increased progressively from day 30 to day 180 as diversity fell. No sorting was done, leaving CD4 and CD8 contributions mixed. Few recipient clonotypes overlapped donors; over 95% were de novo at given depth.

Recipients were bled about 28 days pretransplant and at posttransplant days 30, 100, 180. The source material was PBMCs, sampled 100 days after allogeneic stem cell transplant. The sequence derives from a female patient in her thirties or forties who had an allogeneic stem cell transplant from a related donor, so T cells may come from the graft donor. Some clones in this sample may be carry-over from other donors' samples.

The CDR3 spells CASSLGSGTQYF. The CDR3 DNA is TGTGCCAGCAGCTTGGGGAGTGGGACGCAGTATTTT. V usage is TRBV5-4 and J usage is TRBJ2-3; D remains unclear. Germline V gene sequence: CDR1 SGHNT, CDR2 YYREEE (reference sequence). The V and J ends lost 0 bases and 9 bases respectively, with 8 bases between them. The CDR3 totals 12 residues.